This entry concerns a single T cell receptor (beta chain). Its antigen remains unidentified. This record belongs to a study of PD-L1 blockade in urothelial cancer. Study overall: Each patient had 0 to 3 earlier chemotherapy regimens. At 3 weeks (second dose) and 6 weeks after starting treatment, blood was analyzed. Study results and caveats: Enhanced expansion of tumor-associated blood clones at 3 weeks characterized durable-benefit patients.

Data came from immunoSEQ multiplex PCR; TCRdb stores just in-frame clones and leaves some out. The sample records 130,000 or so clones, roughly 84% being singletons. This sample's time point: pretreatment peripheral blood. This TCR was recovered from a man in his fifties or sixties with urothelial cancer. The sequencing here drew on PBMCs, taken around atezolizumab (anti-PD-L1) treatment.

The CDR3 nucleotides read TGCGCCAGCAGAGTAGCGGGAGGGCCCGGCAATGAGCAGTTCTTC. It specifies CASRVAGGPGNEQFF. This chain joins TRBV10-2 and TRBJ2-1; the match to TRBD2 covers 11 bases. Germline CDR1 WSHSY, CDR2 SAAADI. Trimming at V came to 6 bases and at J to 6 bases, leaving 7 bases not matched to a gene. The CDR3 covers 15 residues.